Listed here are 29 T cell receptor beta chains from one sample, sequenced in a study of shared clonotypes between healthy human individuals. The protocol was immunoSEQ multiplex PCR, while the TCRdb copy is restricted to in-frame clones and leaves out a portion. The profile shows over a million clones, approximately 97% of them singletons. The specimen sequenced was naive CD4+ T cells sorted from blood. As for subset: CD45RA+ positively selected. These TCRs come from a man younger than 45 in good health.

The chain carries TRBV29-1 and TRBJ1-3; D is undetermined. Deletions cut 8 bases from V and 3 bases from J, with 14 bases between. There are 13 residues in the CDR3. CDR1 is SQVTM, CDR2 ANQGSEA, per germline. CDR3 region: CSTTGFDGNTIYF. The CDR3 DNA reads TGCAGCACCACGGGGTTTGATGGAAACACCATATATTTT.

The gene calls are TRBV7-6 and TRBJ2-3; a weak D match, TRBD1 (5 bases). Germline CDR1 reads SGHVS; CDR2 reads FNYEAQ. V lost 7 bases and J lost 5, with 16 bases in between. The CDR3 is 14 amino acids. The CDR3 nucleotides read TGTGCCAGCACCCCCTTACCCCAGGGAGATACGCAGTATTTT. Its translation: CASTPLPQGDTQYF.

V gene TRBV2 combines with J gene TRBJ2-1; the match to TRBD2 covers 8 bases. This CDR3 is 14 amino acids long. Germline V gene data show CDR1 as SNHLY and CDR2 as FYNNEI. After removal of 4 bases from V and 6 bases from J, the junction contained 5 bases not matched to a gene. The CDR3 bases are TGTGCCAGCAGTGGTGGACTAGCCGTCAATGAGCAGTTCTTC. This gives the protein CASSGGLAVNEQFF.

The chain carries TRBV18 and TRBJ2-1; 12 bases fit TRBD2. V gave up 10 bases and J gave up 7 bases; unmatched junction bases: 20. The germline V gene encodes CDR1 KGHSH and CDR2 LQKENI. The length of the CDR3 is 18 residues. CDR3 DNA sequence: TGTGCCACCAAGCCCGACCCGCGACTAGCGGGAGAGGGAAATGAGCAGTTCTTC. It codes for CATKPDPRLAGEGNEQFF. Combining the CDR3 with reference TRBV18 and TRBJ2-1 gives the whole variable domain NAGVMQNPRHLVRRRGQEARLRCSPMKGHSHVYWYRQLPEEGLKFMVYLQKENIIDESGMPKERFSAEFPKEGPSILRIQQVVRGDSAAYFCATKPDPRLAGEGNEQFFGPGTRLTVL.

The chain links TRBV18 to TRBJ2-5, with 10 nucleotides matching TRBD1. CDR1 KGHSH and CDR2 LQKENI come from the germline V gene. This CDR3 region has 16 residues. The junction had 6 bases not matched to a gene; V was cut back by 0 bases and J by 5 bases. The CDR3 reads CASSPPGQGIGETQYF. Written as DNA, the CDR3 is TGTGCCAGCTCACCACCGGGACAGGGGATCGGGGAGACCCAGTACTTC.

The chain employs TRBV18 and TRBJ1-3; 8 nucleotides align to TRBD1. J gave up 0 bases and V 3 bases, and 10 bases lay outside the gene matches. The CDR3 consists of 18 residues. CDR1 is KGHSH and CDR2 is LQKENI in the germline V gene. CDR3 loop: CASSPKAGGPVSGNTIYF. The CDR3 DNA is TGTGCCAGCTCACCGAAGGCAGGGGGCCCAGTCTCTGGAAACACCATATATTTT.

The chain is built from TRBV6-1 and TRBJ2-7; tentative D call: TRBD1 (6 bases). Trimming stripped 6 bases from V and 2 bases from J, with 14 bases between. The CDR3 has 14 residues. From germline, CDR1 is MNHNS and CDR2 SASEGT. CDR3 nucleotides: TGTGCCAGCAGAAGTGGGGGCGATACCTACGAGCAGTACTTC. Amino acid sequence: CASRSGGDTYEQYF.

The rearrangement uses TRBV15 and TRBJ2-3; 13 positions match TRBD2. This CDR3 region has 16 residues. Germline CDR1 and CDR2: LNHNV and YYDKDF (reference sequence). V lost 2 bases, J lost 5 bases, and 4 bases stayed unmatched. The CDR3 is CATSRQTSGRGDTQYF. As DNA, the CDR3 is TGTGCCACCAGCAGACAAACTAGCGGGAGGGGAGATACGCAGTATTTT.

This chain connects TRBV28 to TRBJ1-1; 9 bases are a match to TRBD1. The CDR3 length is 13 residues. CDR1 and CDR2 (germline): MDHEN, SYDVKM. V lost 7 bases to trimming and J lost 6 bases; unmatched junction nucleotides: 6. CDR3 protein: CASKGQGFSEAFF. CDR3 in DNA: TGTGCCAGCAAGGGACAGGGTTTCTCTGAAGCTTTCTTT.

For this clone: This sample includes further DNA sequences coding for the same CDR3. The J gene is TRBJ2-7, the V gene TRBV7-2, with 14 bases fitting TRBD2. Germline V gene data show CDR1 as SGHTA and CDR2 as FQGNSA. CDR3 length: 16 residues. J was trimmed by 4 bases and V by 1 base; bases with no gene match: 3. This chain's CDR3 is CASSLEGTSGSYEQYF. The CDR3 region has the DNA TGTGCCAGCAGCTTAGAAGGGACTAGCGGGAGTTACGAGCAGTACTTC.

The rearrangement joins TRBV27 to TRBJ1-4; TRBD1 agrees at 7 bases. V lost 8 bases to trimming and J lost 5 bases; unmatched junction nucleotides: 17. CDR3 length equals 17 residues. CDR1 MNHEY and CDR2 SMNVEV come from the germline V gene (reference sequence). The CDR3 bases are TGTGCCAGCGGCTTTGACCGTTGGGACAGTGAGAATGAAAAACTGTTTTTT. It specifies CASGFDRWDSENEKLFF.

On this clone: Other DNA sequences in this sample translate to the same CDR3. The J gene is TRBJ1-1, the V gene TRBV6-5, with 11 nucleotides matching TRBD1. Germline CDR1 and CDR2: MNHEY and SVGAGI. The CDR3 runs to 14 residues. The trim removed 2 bases at V and 5 bases at J, leaving 1 base unmatched. CDR3 loop: CASSYRDRGTEAFF. The CDR3 bases are TGTGCCAGCAGTTACCGGGACAGGGGGACTGAAGCTTTCTTT.

This sequence joins TRBV15 and TRBJ2-1; D is unclear. This CDR3 region has 14 residues. The germline V gene encodes CDR1 LNHNV and CDR2 YYDKDF (reference sequence). V was cut by 0 bases and J by 6 bases, with 9 bases left in between. CDR3 DNA: TGTGCCACCAGCAGAGACCCACGCGCCAATGAGCAGTTCTTC. Translation gives CATSRDPRANEQFF.

The V call is TRBV28, the J call TRBJ1-1; TRBD1 aligns across 8 bases. Germline-derived CDR1 and CDR2 are MDHEN and SYDVKM. The CDR3 is made up of 14 amino acids. V lost 4 bases and J lost 3; bases outside the gene matches: 4. CDR3 nucleotide sequence: TGTGCCAGCAGTTCAGGACAGGGAGACACTGAAGCTTTCTTT. Its protein is CASSSGQGDTEAFF.

The chain recombines TRBV9 with TRBJ2-5; 13 bases are a match to TRBD2. CDR1 is SGDLS and CDR2 is YYNGEE in the germline V gene. The CDR3 sequence is 15 residues long. The V and J ends lost 4 bases and 3 bases, in that order; junction bases with no gene match: 3. CDR3 region: CASSPGTSGEETQYF. CDR3 DNA sequence: TGTGCCAGCAGCCCGGGGACTAGCGGGGAAGAGACCCAGTACTTC.

This clone was counted a few times. This rearrangement joins TRBV5-1 to TRBJ2-7; 13 bases agree with TRBD2. Germline V lookup: CDR1 SGHRS, CDR2 YFSETQ. The length of the CDR3 is 15 residues. V shed 3 bases and J 3 bases; nucleotides not matched to a gene: 3. The CDR3 protein is CASSWGTSGIYEQYF. Written as DNA, the CDR3 is TGCGCCAGCAGCTGGGGGACTAGCGGGATCTACGAGCAGTACTTC.

This chain connects TRBV10-2 to TRBJ2-2, with no clear D. Trimming took 1 base from V and 0 from J, leaving 18 bases between them. Germline V gives CDR1 WSHSY, CDR2 SAAADI. The CDR3 spans 19 residues. CDR3 sequence: CASSEYFGTQTSNTGELFF. The CDR3 DNA follows: TGCGCCAGCAGTGAGTATTTTGGCACCCAAACCTCGAACACCGGGGAGCTGTTTTTT.

A single count supports this clone. The V and J genes are TRBV5-5 and TRBJ2-1; 10 nucleotides agree with TRBD2. The J segment lost 7 bases and the V segment lost 4 bases, leaving 17 bases of the junction unmatched. The germline V gene encodes CDR1 SGHKS and CDR2 YYEKEE (reference sequence). This CDR3 spans 18 amino acids. The CDR3 protein is CASSTETGLATRSNEQFF. The CDR3, as DNA: TGTGCCAGCAGCACCGAGACGGGACTAGCGACAAGAAGTAATGAGCAGTTCTTC.

The rearrangement joins TRBV28 to TRBJ2-7; TRBD2 is a possible D gene (6 bases). This CDR3 has 12 residues. V shed 9 bases and J shed 2 bases, with 11 bases lying between them. Looked up from germline, CDR1 is MDHEN and CDR2 is SYDVKM. The CDR3 region has the DNA TGTGCCAGTGGGCGGGACGCCTACGAGCAGTACTTC. This codes for CASGRDAYEQYF. The whole variable domain, filled in from reference TRBV28 and TRBJ2-7, reads DVKVTQSSRYLVKRTGEKVFLECVQDMDHENMFWYRQDPGLGLRLIYFSYDVKMKEKGDIPEGYSVSREKKERFSLILESASTNQTSMYLCASGRDAYEQYFGPGTRLTVT.

This clone has a single count. The same CDR3 also results from other DNA sequences found in this sample. The chain recombines TRBV7-3 with TRBJ2-3, with no clear D. The germline V and J ends were trimmed by 4 bases and 1 base, with 3 bases remaining between them. Germline CDR1 SGHTA, CDR2 FQGTGA. CDR3 size: 12 residues. In DNA form, the CDR3 reads TGTGCCAGCAGCTCCGGCACAGATACGCAGTATTTT. Its translation is CASSSGTDTQYF.

The chain recombines TRBV18 with TRBJ2-7, with 9 bases aligning to TRBD1. The CDR3 contains 19 residues. Germline assignment: CDR1 KGHSH and CDR2 LQKENI. Losses at the gene ends were 3 bases for V and 3 bases for J; bases not matched to a gene: 18. The CDR3 region is CASSPLGQGGAAGIYEQYF. The CDR3 DNA follows: TGTGCCAGCTCACCTCTGGGACAGGGAGGAGCTGCTGGCATCTACGAGCAGTACTTC.

For this clone: This sample also contains other DNA sequences that code for the same CDR3. The V gene is TRBV7-2, the J gene TRBJ2-1, with D uncertain. CDR1 is SGHTA and CDR2 is FQGNSA in the germline V gene. The CDR3 sequence is 12 residues long. The V end was cut by 2 bases, the J end by 8 bases, with 7 bases between. The DNA for the CDR3 is TGTGCCAGCAGCTTACGGGTCTATGAGCAGTTCTTC. This gives the protein CASSLRVYEQFF. The full variable domain, completed using reference TRBV7-2 and TRBJ2-1, is GAGVSQSPSNKVTEKGKDVELRCDPISGHTALYWYRQSLGQGLEFLIYFQGNSAPDKSGLPSDRFSAERTGGSVSTLTIQRTQQEDSAVYLCASSLRVYEQFFGPGTRLTVL.

The chain couples TRBV5-6 to TRBJ2-7; no firm D call. Trimming took 5 bases from V and 3 from J, leaving 6 bases between them. Germline V gene lookup returns CDR1 SGHDT and CDR2 YYEEEE. The CDR3 loop spans 11 amino acids. The CDR3 region has the DNA TGTGCCAGCAGTAAAAACTACGAGCAGTACTTC. It translates to CASSKNYEQYF.

The rearrangement joins TRBV4-1 to TRBJ2-3, with 12 bases that match TRBD2. With 0 bases clipped from V and 0 bases from J, the junction kept 4 bases outside the gene matches. This CDR3 region has 18 residues. Germline V gene data show CDR1 as MGHRA and CDR2 as YSYEKL. The DNA for the CDR3 is TGCGCCAGCAGCCAAGATCGGCTAGCGGGAGGGAGCACAGATACGCAGTATTTT. Translation: CASSQDRLAGGSTDTQYF.

The chain has TRBV18 and TRBJ2-2, with 7 bases aligning to TRBD1. J lost 0 bases, V lost 0 bases, and 4 bases had no gene match. The CDR3 length is 17 residues. Germline-derived CDR1 and CDR2 are KGHSH and LQKENI. CDR3 coding DNA: TGTGCCAGCTCACCACCGATCGGGACAGCGAACACCGGGGAGCTGTTTTTT. Residues: CASSPPIGTANTGELFF.

This chain uses TRBV7-2 with TRBJ2-7; the D call may be TRBD1 or TRBD2 (6 bases each). The CDR3 consists of 17 residues. Germline lookup yields CDR1 SGHTA and CDR2 FQGNSA. V gave up 2 bases and J gave up 1 base, with 18 bases separating them. CDR3 residues: CASSLSPVGGASYEQYF. For the CDR3, the DNA is TGTGCCAGCAGCTTATCACCTGTGGGGGGCGCATCCTACGAGCAGTACTTC.

This clone was seen a few times. This rearrangement joins TRBV7-9 to TRBJ2-7; D ambiguous. In germline, CDR1 is SEHNR, CDR2 FQNEAQ (reference sequence). This CDR3 region has 11 residues. V was shortened by 3 bases and J by 6 bases, with 6 bases between the two germline ends. The CDR3 region is CASSFTAEQYF. The DNA for the CDR3 is TGTGCCAGCAGCTTTACGGCCGAGCAGTACTTC.

The genes are TRBV29-1 and TRBJ2-5; D is possibly TRBD2 (6 bases). The V end lost 3 bases, the J end lost 4 bases, and 18 bases lay between the germline ends. This CDR3 is built from 15 residues. Germline CDR1 SQVTM, CDR2 ANQGSEA. CDR3 sequence: CSVDHQGGRRETQYF. The DNA of the CDR3 is TGCAGCGTTGATCACCAGGGAGGAAGGCGAGAGACCCAGTACTTC.

This chain links TRBV6-1 with TRBJ2-1; 10 nucleotides match TRBD2. The CDR3 extends over 18 amino acids. Germline V gives CDR1 MNHNS, CDR2 SASEGT. The J segment lost 6 bases and the V segment lost 4 bases, leaving 15 bases of the junction unmatched. Written as DNA, the CDR3 is TGTGCCAGCAGTGCAGACCCTGGGACTAGCGCTGTTCTCAATGAGCAGTTCTTC. This gives the protein CASSADPGTSAVLNEQFF.